These 14 T cell receptor beta chains share one sample of origin, sequenced in a study of neurological immune-mediated disorders. Time point indicated: longitudinal time-point 2. TCRdb ran MiXCR on the 5' RACE reads and lists one entry per CDR3 protein. Altogether about 60,000 distinct CDR3 sequences are present, nearly 10% being singletons, with the ten largest covering roughly an eighth. The sample comprised PBMCs. These receptors were collected from a man aged 25-45 years in good health.

This clonotype was found many times. The V gene is TRBV20-1, the J gene TRBJ2-7; D is undetermined. Trimming shortened V by 1 base and J by 3 bases, and 10 bases separated the two germline ends. This CDR3 has 13 amino acids. The germline V gene encodes CDR1 DFQATT and CDR2 SNEGSKA (reference sequence). In DNA form, the CDR3 reads TGCAGTGCTAGAGTTGGCGGAATCTACGAGCAGTACTTC. Protein sequence: CSARVGGIYEQYF.

This clonotype was picked up many times. The V gene is TRBV7-6, the J gene TRBJ2-1; TRBD2 is a possible D gene (6 bases). This CDR3 region has 16 residues. Germline V gene sequence: CDR1 SGHVS, CDR2 FNYEAQ. The germline V and J ends were trimmed by 0 bases and 6 bases, with 15 bases remaining between them. The CDR3 nucleotides are TGTGCCAGCAGCTTAGCGGTACTGTCAGCGGGCAATGAGCAGTTCTTC. Protein sequence: CASSLAVLSAGNEQFF.

This clonotype came up many times. The rearrangement joins TRBV5-1 to TRBJ2-5; 8 bases line up with TRBD2. The V gene end was trimmed by 3 bases and the J gene end by 2 bases; junction bases not matched to a gene: 9. The CDR3 is 16 residues long. Germline lookup yields CDR1 SGHRS and CDR2 YFSETQ. The CDR3 region is CASSYTTTSAQETQYF. CDR3 DNA: TGCGCCAGCAGCTACACAACGACTAGCGCGCAAGAGACCCAGTACTTC.

The table lists this clonotype with many counts. The genes are TRBV5-1 and TRBJ2-2, with no clear D. Trimming left V 6 bases short and J 2 bases short, with 8 bases between. The length of the CDR3 is 13 residues. CDR1 is SGHRS, CDR2 YFSETQ, per germline. CDR3 sequence: CASKNTNTGELFF. The DNA of the CDR3 is TGCGCCAGCAAGAATACTAACACCGGGGAGCTGTTTTTT.

This clonotype was seen ten or more times. The rearrangement joins TRBV7-3 to TRBJ2-2; 9 positions agree with TRBD1. Germline-derived CDR1 and CDR2 are SGHTA and FQGTGA. V dropped 4 bases and J dropped 3; count of bases not matched to a gene: 6. This CDR3 region has 16 residues. CDR3 protein: CASSYTGGKYTGELFF. CDR3 DNA: TGTGCCAGCAGCTATACAGGGGGCAAGTACACCGGGGAGCTGTTTTTT.

Many counts were recorded for this clonotype. The CDR3 protein is CASSAGTGATDTQYF. For the CDR3, the DNA is TGCGCCAGCAGCGCGGGGACAGGGGCCACAGATACGCAGTATTTT. The chain links TRBV5-1 to TRBJ2-3, with TRBD1 matching 10 bases. Germline V lookup: CDR1 SGHRS, CDR2 YFSETQ. The CDR3 is made up of 15 amino acids. J lost 2 bases, V lost 4 bases, and 4 bases had no gene match.

This clonotype was recorded many times. The chain joins TRBV5-1 to TRBJ2-1; D might be TRBD2 (6 bases). The V gene lost 0 bases and the J gene lost 8 bases, with 18 bases spanning the gap. The germline CDR1 and CDR2 sequences are SGHRS and YFSETQ. CDR3 size: 16 residues. The CDR3 DNA is TGCGCCAGCAGCTTGGTGACAGCGACTAGACACGATGAGCAGTTCTTC. This encodes CASSLVTATRHDEQFF.

To note about this clonotype: This may come from a read error, since a much larger clone is one base off. The gene calls are TRBV14 and TRBJ2-7; D may be TRBD1 or TRBD2 (5 bases each). Germline lookup yields CDR1 SGHDN and CDR2 FVKESK. The germline V and J ends were trimmed by 4 bases and 7 bases, with 20 bases remaining between them. This CDR3 is 15 amino acids long. This CDR3 is CASSRPELGGGEQYF. Here the CDR3 DNA reads TGTGCCAGCAGCCGACCGGAACTTGGGGGTGGAGAGCAGTACTTC.

This clonotype was picked up many times. The V and J genes are TRBV10-1 and TRBJ2-7; D gene uncertain. The CDR3 has 14 amino acids. V was shortened by 3 bases and J by 0 bases, with 9 bases between the two germline ends. In germline, CDR1 is WNHNN, CDR2 SYGVQD (reference sequence). The CDR3 DNA reads TGCGCCAGCAGTGAACAGCTGAACTCCTACGAGCAGTACTTC. Protein: CASSEQLNSYEQYF.

This clonotype was found many times. V gene TRBV20-1 combines with J gene TRBJ1-5; D is uncertain. Trimming left V 1 base short and J 1 base short, with 8 bases between. Germline V lookup: CDR1 DFQATT, CDR2 SNEGSKA (reference sequence). The CDR3 length is 14 residues. Written as DNA, the CDR3 is TGCAGTGCTAGAGTACCGACGAGCAATCAGCCCCAGCATTTT. Its protein is CSARVPTSNQPQHF.

Ten or more counts support this clonotype. The chain carries TRBV30 and TRBJ2-7; 10 positions agree with TRBD2. The V segment lost 4 bases and the J segment 5 bases; nucleotides outside the gene matches: 5. CDR3 size: 13 residues. The germline gives CDR1 GTSNPN, CDR2 SVGIG (reference sequence). The DNA of the CDR3 is TGTGCCTGGAATCTAGCGGGAGTCCACGAGCAGTACTTC. It specifies CAWNLAGVHEQYF.

Regarding this clonotype: A much bigger clone sits one base away, suggesting this may be a read error. This chain joins TRBV3-1 and TRBJ2-1; 10 bases line up with TRBD2. There are 14 residues in the CDR3. The germline V gene has CDR1 LGHDT and CDR2 YNNKEL (reference sequence). The CDR3 is CASRVSGRMNEHFF. The CDR3 bases are TGTGCCAGCAGAGTTAGCGGGAGGATGAATGAGCATTTCTTC.

This clonotype has at least ten counts. V usage is TRBV6-2 or TRBV6-3 and J usage is TRBJ2-3, with D possibly being TRBD2 (5 bases). Trimming left V 0 bases short and J 6 bases short, with 10 bases between. Germline V gives CDR1 MNHEY, CDR2 SVGEGT. The length of the CDR3 is 14 residues. This CDR3 is CASSYSVASDTQYF. The CDR3 bases are TGTGCCAGCAGTTACTCCGTCGCTAGCGATACGCAGTATTTT.

This clonotype was seen a few times. The chain employs TRBV6-1 and TRBJ2-5; TRBD1 matches 11 bases. Germline V CDR1 and CDR2: MNHNS, SASEGT. There are 14 residues in the CDR3. V was pared by 7 bases and J by 5 bases, with 6 bases of the junction left unmatched. The CDR3 region has the DNA TGTGCCAGCACCTGGACAGGGGGCGGTGAGACCCAGTACTTC. This gives the protein CASTWTGGGETQYF.